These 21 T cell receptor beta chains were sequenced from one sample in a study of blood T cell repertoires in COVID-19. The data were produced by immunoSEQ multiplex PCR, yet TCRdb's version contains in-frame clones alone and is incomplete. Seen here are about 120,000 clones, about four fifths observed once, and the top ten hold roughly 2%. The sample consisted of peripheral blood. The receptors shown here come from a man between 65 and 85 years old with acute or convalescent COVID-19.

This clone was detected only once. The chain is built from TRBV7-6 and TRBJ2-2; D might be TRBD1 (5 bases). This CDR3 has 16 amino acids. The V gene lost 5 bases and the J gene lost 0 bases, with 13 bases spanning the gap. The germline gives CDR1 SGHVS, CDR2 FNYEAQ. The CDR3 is CASSAYAGSNTGELFF. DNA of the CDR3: TGTGCCAGCAGCGCTTACGCAGGGTCGAACACCGGGGAGCTGTTTTTT.

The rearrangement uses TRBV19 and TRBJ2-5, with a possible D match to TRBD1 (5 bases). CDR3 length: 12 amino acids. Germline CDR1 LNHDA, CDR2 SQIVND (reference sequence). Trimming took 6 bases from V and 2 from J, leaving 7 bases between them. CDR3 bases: TGTGCCAGTAGCCGACAGCAAGAGACCCAGTACTTC. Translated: CASSRQQETQYF.

DNA for the CDR3: TGTGCCACGGTTAGCACAGATACGCAGTATTTT. This sequence encodes CATVSTDTQYF. The chain uses TRBV19 and TRBJ2-3; D remains ambiguous. Trimming cost V 10 bases and J 0 bases, with 5 bases left between them. The CDR3 has 11 amino acids. The germline V gene has CDR1 LNHDA and CDR2 SQIVND (reference sequence).

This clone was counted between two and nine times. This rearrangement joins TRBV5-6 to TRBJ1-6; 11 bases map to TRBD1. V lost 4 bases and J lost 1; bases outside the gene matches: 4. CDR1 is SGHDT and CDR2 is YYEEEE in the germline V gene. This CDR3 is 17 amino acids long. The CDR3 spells CASSPGQGASYNSPLHF. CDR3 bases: TGTGCCAGCAGCCCCGGACAGGGGGCGTCCTATAATTCACCCCTCCACTTT.

The CDR3 bases are TGCGCCAGCAGCTTGGTTCCTAGGACTAGCACAGATACGCAGTATTTT. It codes for CASSLVPRTSTDTQYF. The V and J genes are TRBV5-1 and TRBJ2-3, with D maybe TRBD2 (5 bases). The V and J ends lost 0 bases and 0 bases respectively, with 11 bases between them. Per germline, CDR1 SGHRS and CDR2 YFSETQ. This CDR3 contains 16 residues.

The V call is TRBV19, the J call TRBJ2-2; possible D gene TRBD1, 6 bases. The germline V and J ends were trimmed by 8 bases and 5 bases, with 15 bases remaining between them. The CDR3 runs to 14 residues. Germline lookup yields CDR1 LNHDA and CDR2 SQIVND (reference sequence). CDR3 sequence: CASVQGSGTGELFF. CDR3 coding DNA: TGTGCCAGTGTACAGGGAAGTGGAACCGGGGAGCTGTTTTTT.

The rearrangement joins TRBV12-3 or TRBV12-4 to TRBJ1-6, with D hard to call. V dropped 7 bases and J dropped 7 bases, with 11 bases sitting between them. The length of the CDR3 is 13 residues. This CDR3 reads CASTLIRNSPLHF. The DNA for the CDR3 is TGTGCCAGCACCCTGATACGGAATTCACCCCTCCACTTT.

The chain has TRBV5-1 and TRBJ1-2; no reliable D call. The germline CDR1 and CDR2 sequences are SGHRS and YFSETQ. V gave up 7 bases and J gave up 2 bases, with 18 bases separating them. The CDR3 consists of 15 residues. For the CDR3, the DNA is TGCGCCAGCGGGTCCGGCGCGGGGTGGAACTATGGCTACACCTTC. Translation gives CASGSGAGWNYGYTF.

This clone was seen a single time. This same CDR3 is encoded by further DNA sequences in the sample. The CDR3 protein is CASSPPSSTDTQYF. The CDR3 DNA reads as TGTGCCAGCTCACCACCATCTAGCACAGATACGCAGTATTTT. The chain uses TRBV18 and TRBJ2-3, with unresolved D. CDR3 length equals 14 residues. Germline CDR1 and CDR2: KGHSH and LQKENI. V lost 0 bases and J lost 0, with 4 bases in between.

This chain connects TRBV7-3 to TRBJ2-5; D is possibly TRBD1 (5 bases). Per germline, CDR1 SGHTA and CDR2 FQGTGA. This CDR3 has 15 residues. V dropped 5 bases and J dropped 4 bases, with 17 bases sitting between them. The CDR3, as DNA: TGTGCCAGCAGCCCAACCGGGTCTAGGGGAGAGACCCAGTACTTC. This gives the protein CASSPTGSRGETQYF.

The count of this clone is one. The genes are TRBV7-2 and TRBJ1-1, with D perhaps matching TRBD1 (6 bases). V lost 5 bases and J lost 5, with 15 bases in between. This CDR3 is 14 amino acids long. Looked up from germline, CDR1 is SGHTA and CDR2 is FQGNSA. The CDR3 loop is CASSTHRVGTEAFF. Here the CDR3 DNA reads TGTGCCAGCAGCACCCACAGGGTTGGTACTGAAGCTTTCTTT.

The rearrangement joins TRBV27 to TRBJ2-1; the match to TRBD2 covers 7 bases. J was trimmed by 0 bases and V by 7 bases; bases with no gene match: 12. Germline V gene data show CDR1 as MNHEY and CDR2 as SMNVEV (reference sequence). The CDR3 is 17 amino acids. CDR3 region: CASTSGGPIFSYNEQFF. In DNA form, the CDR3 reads TGTGCCAGCACCTCGGGAGGACCGATTTTCTCCTACAATGAGCAGTTCTTC.

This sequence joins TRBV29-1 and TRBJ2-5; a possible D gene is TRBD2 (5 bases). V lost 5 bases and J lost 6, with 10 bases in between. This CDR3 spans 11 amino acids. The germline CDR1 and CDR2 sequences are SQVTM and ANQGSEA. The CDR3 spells CSVRGMKTQYF. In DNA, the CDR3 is TGCAGCGTTAGAGGGATGAAGACCCAGTACTTC.

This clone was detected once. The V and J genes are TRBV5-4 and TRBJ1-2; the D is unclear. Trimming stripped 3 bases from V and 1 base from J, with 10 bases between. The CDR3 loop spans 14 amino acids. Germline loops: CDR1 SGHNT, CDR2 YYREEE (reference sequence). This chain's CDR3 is CASSSRPHNYGYTF. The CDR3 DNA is TGTGCCAGCAGCTCCAGGCCCCATAACTATGGCTACACCTTC. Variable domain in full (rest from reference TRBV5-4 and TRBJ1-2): ETGVTQSPTHLIKTRGQQVTLRCSSQSGHNTVSWYQQALGQGPQFIFQYYREEENGRGNFPPRFSGLQFPNYSSELNVNALELDDSALYLCASSSRPHNYGYTFGSGTRLTVV.

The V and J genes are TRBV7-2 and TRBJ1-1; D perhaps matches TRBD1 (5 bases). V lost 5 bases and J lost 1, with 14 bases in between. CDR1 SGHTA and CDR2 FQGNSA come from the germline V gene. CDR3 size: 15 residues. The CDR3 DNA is TGTGCCAGCAGCCAGATCACCCAGGGGAACACTGAAGCTTTCTTT. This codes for CASSQITQGNTEAFF. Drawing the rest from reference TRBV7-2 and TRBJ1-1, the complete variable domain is GAGVSQSPSNKVTEKGKDVELRCDPISGHTALYWYRQSLGQGLEFLIYFQGNSAPDKSGLPSDRFSAERTGGSVSTLTIQRTQQEDSAVYLCASSQITQGNTEAFFGQGTRLTVV.

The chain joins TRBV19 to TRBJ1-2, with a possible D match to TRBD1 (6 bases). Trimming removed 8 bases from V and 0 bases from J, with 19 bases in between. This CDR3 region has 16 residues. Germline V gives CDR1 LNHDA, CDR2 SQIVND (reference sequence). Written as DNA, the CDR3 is TGTGCCAGTTCTACAGCAGGACAGAGCACTAACTATGGCTACACCTTC. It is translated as CASSTAGQSTNYGYTF. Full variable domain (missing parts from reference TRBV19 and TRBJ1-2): DGGITQSPKYLFRKEGQNVTLSCEQNLNHDAMYWYRQDPGQGLRLIYYSQIVNDFQKGDIAEGYSVSREKKESFPLTVTSAQKNPTAFYLCASSTAGQSTNYGYTFGSGTRLTVV.

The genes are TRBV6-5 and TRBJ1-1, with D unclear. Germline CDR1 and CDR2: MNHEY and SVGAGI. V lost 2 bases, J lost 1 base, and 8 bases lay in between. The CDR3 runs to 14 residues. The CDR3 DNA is TGTGCCAGCAGTTACGATTACGGGAACACTGAAGCTTTCTTT. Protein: CASSYDYGNTEAFF.

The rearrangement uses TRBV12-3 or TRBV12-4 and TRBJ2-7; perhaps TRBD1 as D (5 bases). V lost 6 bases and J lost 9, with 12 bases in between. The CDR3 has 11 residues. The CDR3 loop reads CASSPGQAQYF. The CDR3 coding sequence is TGTGCCAGCAGCCCCGGACAAGCGCAGTACTTC.

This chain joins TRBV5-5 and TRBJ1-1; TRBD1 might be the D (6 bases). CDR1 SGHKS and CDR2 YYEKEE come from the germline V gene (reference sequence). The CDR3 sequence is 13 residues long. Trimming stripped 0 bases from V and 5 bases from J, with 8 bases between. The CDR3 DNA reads TGTGCCAGCAGCTTGGCAGGGGATACTGAAGCTTTCTTT. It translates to CASSLAGDTEAFF.

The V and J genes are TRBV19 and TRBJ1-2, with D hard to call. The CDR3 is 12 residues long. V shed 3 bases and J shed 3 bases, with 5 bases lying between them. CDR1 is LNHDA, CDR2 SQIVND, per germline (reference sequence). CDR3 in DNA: TGTGCCAGTAGTATCCGGGACTATGGCTACACCTTC. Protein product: CASSIRDYGYTF.

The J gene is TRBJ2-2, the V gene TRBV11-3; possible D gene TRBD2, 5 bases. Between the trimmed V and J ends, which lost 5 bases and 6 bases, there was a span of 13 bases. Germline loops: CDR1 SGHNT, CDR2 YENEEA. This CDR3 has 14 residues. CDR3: CASSISGGPGELFF. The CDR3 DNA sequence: TGTGCCAGCAGCATCTCAGGAGGCCCCGGGGAGCTGTTTTTT.